This TCR beta chain is from a study of regulatory T cells in long-lasting Graves disease. V lost 2 bases and J lost 4; bases outside the gene matches: 4. The CDR3 has 16 amino acids. From germline, CDR1 is KGHSH and CDR2 LQKENI. Arm-PCR of CDR3 regions and iRepertoire HTBI primers were the basis on which TCR beta libraries were built. TCRdb used MiXCR to reprocess the multiplex PCR reads, holding one entry per CDR3 protein. The table includes roughly 500,000 distinct CDR3 sequences, roughly 22% detected once. Documented time point: persistent/refractory GD, antithyroid drugs over 5 years with positive TRAb. The TCR library was made from RNA extracted from PBMCs.

The material sequenced was peripheral blood mononuclear cells (PBMCs), taken when the disease was refractory, from a patient treated with antithyroid drugs. The chain is built from TRBV18 and TRBJ2-2; 10 positions agree with TRBD2. The source of this sequence is a female donor with Graves disease. In DNA, the CDR3 is TGTGCCAGCTCACCAGGGACTAGCGCAAGCACCGGGGAGCTGTTTTTT. It translates to CASSPGTSASTGELFF.